This entry describes one TCR beta chain. The clone's antigen remains unknown. No much larger clonotype is one base removed from it; base qualities were not supplied. TCRbeta CDR3 regions were amplified from genomic DNA using the immunoSEQ Assay, a bias-controlled multiplex PCR. As for how the authors treated the data: Nucleated cell counts per sample were estimated from amplification of reference gene primers within the assay. To quantify the absolute abundance of each unique TCRbeta CDR3 rearrangement, sequence reads were collapsed and filtered. For each sample, productive Simpson clonality was calculated as the square root of Simpson's diversity index across productive rearrangements. The table comes from immuneACCESS by way of TCRdb, which keeps in-frame sequences with V and J called. Part of the clones is missing from these tables; in studies checked, under half for an unresolved V gene and the rest for unknown reasons. The D gene and trimming were derived from the DNA, and the V and J assignments and clone size from that table. Recorded for this sample are approximately 200,000 clones; roughly 81% of them occurred a single time. The ten biggest clones cover about 10% of the sample.

In Seattle, one collaborating source enrolled patients while the infection was active and tracked those patients longitudinally over the course of disease. Each collaborating institution followed its own protocols to collect whole blood in K2EDTA tubes. For TCRbeta analysis, collaborators shipped samples in one of three forms: frozen whole blood, isolated PBMCs, or DNA extracted from either of those sample types. There are 14 amino acids in the CDR3, from cysteine to phenylalanine inclusive. The DNA shown is the 42-base CDR3, in frame from base 1. Looking up the germline V gene (reference sequence) yields CDR1 SGHKS and CDR2 YYEKEE. Trimming leaves V shorter by 4 bases and J shorter by 7 bases, with the junction holding 4 bases beyond the gene matches. The source of the sample is a study of blood T cell repertoires in COVID-19 (dated by TCRdb to about 2020). About the study as a whole: The collaborator samples originated in the United States, Italy and Spain and spanned the acute and convalescent phases of COVID-19. The repertoires were released in a freely available public database meant as a resource for research on the immune response to SARS-CoV-2. A de-identified subject ID, COVID-19 status, age in years and sex were almost always included in the sample metadata. Samples were obtained from the ongoing ImmuneRACE study (first 160 participants) and from 1,254 subjects provided by 6 global collaborators. HLA class I and class II types, where available, came from metadata supplied by the sample provider rather than from assay-based typing. Deeply sampled blood TCRbeta repertoires from subjects exposed to, actively infected with, or recovered from COVID-19 were included in the dataset. The prospective study material was composed of cDNA or gDNA derived from T cells, B-cell-depleted T cells, or PBMCs.

General study outcomes and caveats: The amount of clinical and demographic metadata varied by source and participant and was provided uncurated.

The source is a woman aged 80 or over with COVID-19, enrolled during active disease. What was sequenced was peripheral blood. The chain is assembled from TRBV5-5 and TRBJ1-6; 8 central nucleotides agree with TRBD1. The sequenced DNA is TGTGCCAGCAGCCCGACAGGGGCGAATTCACCCCTCCACTTT. Its protein product is CASSPTGANSPLHF.